These T cell receptor beta chains were read from a single sample in a study of shared clonotypes between healthy human individuals. TCRdb's table, derived via immunoSEQ multiplex PCR, lists solely in-frame clones and lacks some. The sample records nearly 500,000 clones, 60% to 85% being singletons. Sequencing input: PBMCs. The source is a woman aged 40 to 49 in good health. Some clones in this sample may be carry-over from other donors' samples. Each CDR3 is given with its conserved first and last residue. The D gene is left open where the match is weak. The listing skips clone size in some rows; elsewhere it reads once, few, many or a size class.

d_call | j_call | cdr3_length | clone_size | v_call | cdr3_aa | cdr3_nt
TRBD2 | TRBJ2-7 | 15 | few | TRBV10-3 | CAISERASGNYEQYF | TGTGCCATCAGTGAGCGGGCTAGCGGGAACTACGAGCAGTACTTC
- | TRBJ2-7 | 14 | - | TRBV28 | CASSLGRGGYEQYF | TGTGCCAGCAGTTTAGGCAGGGGCGGCTACGAGCAGTACTTC
TRBD2 | TRBJ2-1 | 19 | - | TRBV5-1 | CASSPLGTSGRSDRNEQFF | TGCGCCAGCAGCCCCCTCGGGACTAGCGGGAGGAGCGACAGGAATGAGCAGTTCTTC
- | TRBJ2-7 | 14 | - | TRBV9 | CASSVGPSSYEQYF | TGTGCCAGCAGCGTAGGGCCGAGCTCCTACGAGCAGTACTTC
- | TRBJ1-2 | 15 | - | TRBV28 | CASSTGTIGGYGYTF | TGTGCCAGCAGTACAGGGACCATCGGGGGCTATGGCTACACCTTC
TRBD2 | TRBJ2-1 | 17 | few | TRBV5-1 | CASSLALAGSPLNEQFF | TGCGCCAGCAGCTTGGCTCTAGCGGGATCCCCACTCAATGAGCAGTTCTTC
- | TRBJ1-1 | 12 | - | TRBV2 | CASSEGRPEAFF | TGTGCCAGCAGTGAGGGGAGGCCTGAAGCTTTCTTT
TRBD2 | TRBJ2-7 | 14 | - | TRBV27 | CASSPSSGSYEQYF | TGTGCCAGCAGCCCCTCTAGCGGCTCCTACGAGCAGTACTTC
- | TRBJ2-1 | 12 | - | TRBV25-1 | CASSQQANEQFF | TGTGCCAGCAGCCAACAGGCGAATGAGCAGTTCTTC
- | TRBJ1-5 | 16 | - | TRBV7-2 | CASSLSWGRGTQPQHF | TGTGCCAGCAGCTTAAGTTGGGGCAGGGGAACTCAGCCCCAGCATTTT
- | TRBJ2-2 | 14 | - | TRBV9 | CASSPVDSSGELFF | TGTGCCAGCAGCCCCGTCGATAGCTCCGGGGAGCTGTTTTTT
- | TRBJ1-6 | 14 | few | TRBV9 | CASSAGRGTSPLHF | TGTGCCAGCAGCGCGGGCCGTGGGACCTCACCCCTCCACTTT
- | TRBJ1-2 | 14 | - | TRBV28 | CASSFGGALGGYTF | TGTGCCAGCAGTTTTGGGGGCGCATTGGGTGGCTACACCTTC
- | TRBJ2-7 | 14 | - | TRBV27 | CASSLSAGKNEQYF | TGTGCCAGCAGTTTATCGGCCGGCAAAAACGAGCAGTACTTC
- | TRBJ2-7 | 13 | - | TRBV28 | CASSPGPTYEQYF | TGTGCCAGCAGCCCGGGCCCGACCTACGAGCAGTACTTC
- | TRBJ2-1 | 11 | - | TRBV20-1 | CSVLTYNEQFF | TGCAGTGTCTTGACCTACAATGAGCAGTTCTTC
TRBD1 | TRBJ1-3 | 14 | many | TRBV6-5 | CASSYRTGGNTIYF | TGTGCCAGCAGTTACCGGACAGGGGGAAACACCATATATTTT
TRBD2 | TRBJ2-1 | 16 | once | TRBV9 | CASSPGTSGRIHEQFF | TGTGCCAGCAGCCCTGGGACTAGCGGGAGGATACATGAGCAGTTCTTC
- | TRBJ2-7 | 14 | - | TRBV4-3 | CASSQEPHSYEQYF | TGCGCCAGCAGCCAAGAACCCCACTCCTACGAGCAGTACTTC
TRBD1 | TRBJ2-7 | 12 | - | TRBV28 | CASSAPGGEQYF | TGTGCCAGCAGCGCTCCAGGGGGCGAGCAGTACTTC
- | TRBJ2-1 | 14 | once | TRBV21-1 | CASSVLGHHNEQFF | TGTGCCAGCAGCGTGTTGGGACACCACAATGAGCAGTTCTTC
- | TRBJ2-7 | 14 | - | TRBV9 | CTSSVGTTSYEQYF | TGTACCAGCAGCGTTGGAACCACCTCCTACGAGCAGTACTTC
- | TRBJ2-3 | 14 | - | TRBV9 | CASSVAQLADTQYF | TGTGCCAGCAGCGTAGCTCAGTTAGCAGATACGCAGTATTTT
TRBD2 | TRBJ2-1 | 13 | - | TRBV2 | CASNVGGLNEQFF | TGTGCCAGCAATGTGGGAGGGTTAAATGAGCAGTTCTTC
TRBD2 | TRBJ2-1 | 15 | - | TRBV5-1 | CASSLAGEPYNEQFF | TGCGCCAGCAGCTTAGCGGGAGAACCCTACAATGAGCAGTTCTTC
TRBD1 | TRBJ1-4 | 16 | - | TRBV15 | CATSRAYGTGVEKLFF | TGTGCCACCAGCAGAGCGTACGGGACAGGGGTTGAAAAACTGTTTTTT
- | TRBJ2-7 | 13 | - | TRBV27 | CASSLGRAYEQYF | TGTGCCAGCAGTTTAGGTAGAGCCTACGAGCAGTACTTC
TRBD2 | TRBJ2-1 | 14 | - | TRBV29-1 | CSVFSSGPYNEQFF | TGCAGCGTTTTTTCTAGCGGGCCCTACAATGAGCAGTTCTTC
TRBD2 | TRBJ2-5 | 16 | few | TRBV2 | CASLRRSGSSGETQYF | TGTGCCAGCTTAAGACGGAGCGGGAGTTCAGGAGAGACCCAGTACTTC
- | TRBJ2-5 | 15 | few | TRBV5-1 | CASSLDPGVEETQYF | TGCGCCAGCAGCTTGGACCCGGGAGTCGAAGAGACCCAGTACTTC
TRBD1 | TRBJ1-1 | 16 | - | TRBV11-2 | CASSARGQSGWAEAFF | TGTGCCAGCAGCGCTAGGGGGCAGTCCGGATGGGCTGAAGCTTTCTTT
- | TRBJ1-2 | 13 | once | TRBV29-1 | CSVGDGFNYGYTF | TGCAGCGTCGGGGACGGCTTTAACTATGGCTACACCTTC
- | TRBJ2-2 | 14 | - | TRBV7-3 | CASSGLLNTGELFF | TGTGCCAGCAGCGGACTCTTGAACACCGGGGAGCTGTTTTTT
- | TRBJ2-7 | 14 | few | TRBV11-3 | CASSPRGGLGEQYF | TGTGCCAGCAGCCCCAGGGGGGGGTTAGGGGAGCAGTACTTC
- | TRBJ2-3 | 15 | - | TRBV6-1 | CASSEIGRGADTQYF | TGTGCCAGCAGTGAAATTGGGAGGGGGGCAGATACGCAGTATTTT
TRBD1 | TRBJ2-7 | 13 | - | TRBV5-5 | CASSLQGDYEQYF | TGTGCCAGCAGCTTGCAGGGGGACTACGAGCAGTACTTC
TRBD2 | TRBJ2-7 | 16 | - | TRBV28 | CASSFLTSGRTYEQYF | TGTGCCAGCAGTTTTCTGACTAGCGGGAGGACCTACGAGCAGTACTTC
- | TRBJ1-2 | 13 | - | TRBV18 | CASSPGRSYGYTF | TGTGCCAGCTCACCCGGGAGGTCCTATGGCTACACCTTC
- | TRBJ2-6 | 17 | - | TRBV6-1 | CASSEQGGYSGANVLTF | TGTGCCAGCAGTGAACAGGGGGGATACTCTGGGGCCAACGTCCTGACTTTC
- | TRBJ2-5 | 14 | few | TRBV27 | CASSLNVYQETQYF | TGTGCCAGCAGTTTAAACGTTTACCAAGAGACCCAGTACTTC
- | TRBJ1-2 | 14 | few | TRBV4-3 | CASSQNGGLSGYTF | TGCGCCAGCAGCCAAAACGGGGGGCTGTCTGGCTACACCTTC
TRBD2 | TRBJ2-3 | 16 | - | TRBV11-3 | CASSLGAPGGTDTQYF | TGTGCCAGCAGCTTAGGGGCCCCGGGAGGAACAGATACGCAGTATTTC